This record covers a single T cell receptor beta chain. Between the trimmed V and J ends, which lost 1 base and 4 bases, there was a span of 17 bases. The CDR3 is 17 residues long. Looked up from germline, CDR1 is SGHRS and CDR2 is YFSETQ. Assay used: immunoSEQ multiplex PCR; TCRdb lists only in-frame clones, some missing. This sample has some 1.4 million clones, with approximately 97% found just once. This record comes from a study of shared clonotypes between healthy human individuals. The receptor was derived from a man aged 25-40 years in good health. This chain links TRBV5-1 with TRBJ2-2, with D tentatively TRBD1 (5 bases). What was sequenced was naive CD4+ T cells sorted from blood. As to subset: CD45RA+ positively selected. CDR3 in amino acids: CASSLSIWQGPTGELFF. The CDR3, as DNA: TGCGCCAGCAGCTTGTCGATTTGGCAGGGCCCCACCGGGGAGCTGTTTTTT.